This is a list of T cell receptor beta chains from one sample in a study of metastatic and nonmetastatic thyroid tumors. TCRdb used MiXCR to call clones anew from the PCR reads. The sample has approximately 28,000 clones, 16% seen once; the top ten hold 5.5% to 7.5%. The sample taken for sequencing was blood. Receptors originate from a male donor with papillary thyroid cancer or a benign thyroid nodule (not recorded which). Some clones in this sample may be carry-over from other donors' samples. The conserved cysteine and the conserved F or W are not part of the CDR3 here. Fields, in order: CDR3 protein, J gene, V gene.

ASSPLETSEAF	TRBJ1-1	TRBV7-6
ASIKVGVGTEAF	TRBJ1-1	TRBV19
ASSEGGVEQETQY	TRBJ2-5	TRBV6-1
ASSLGPGLEYSEQF	TRBJ2-1	TRBV5-1
SARPDSREFYEQY	TRBJ2-7	TRBV20-1
ATSDLGTYGELF	TRBJ2-2	TRBV24-1
SARGLAGVLPEQF	TRBJ2-1	TRBV20-1
AWSVQSGSPF	TRBJ2-5	TRBV30
ASSGALSGNTIY	TRBJ1-3	TRBV6-1
ACLSGTSGVYNEQF	TRBJ2-1	TRBV30
ASSLRRDGDQPQH	TRBJ1-5	TRBV18
ASSLRAGRTYEQY	TRBJ2-7	TRBV2
ASGLWGSSNQPQH	TRBJ1-5	TRBV7-8
AWSPTGANVLT	TRBJ2-6	TRBV30
ASRTRSSYNEQF	TRBJ2-1	TRBV6-1
ASTPRRGGETQY	TRBJ2-5	TRBV2
ASSTLGTSNTEAF	TRBJ1-1	TRBV5-1
ASSPLGGWGEQF	TRBJ2-1	TRBV5-6
ASSINLAGLGNEQF	TRBJ2-1	TRBV7-9
ASSLLARRGNEQF	TRBJ2-1	TRBV12-3/TRBV12-4
SARRLADSYEQY	TRBJ2-7	TRBV20-1
ASSWTIAGGLNEQF	TRBJ2-1	TRBV7-8
ASPEGDRGQGMTDTQY	TRBJ2-3	TRBV6-6
ASSLQTGTYNEQF	TRBJ2-1	TRBV27
ASSQTGSRGEGTEAF	TRBJ1-1	TRBV4-1
SASRTDRRDTEAF	TRBJ1-1	TRBV20-1
ASSLVGIDEQF	TRBJ2-1	TRBV5-1
ASSFGTGSNEKLF	TRBJ1-4	TRBV7-7
ASHPPDDNSPLH	TRBJ1-6	TRBV7-9
ASSLAGELF	TRBJ2-2	TRBV28
ASTESTGTEAF	TRBJ1-1	TRBV5-1
SVKVTNTEAF	TRBJ1-1	TRBV29-1
ASSQAGREGLYEQF	TRBJ2-1	TRBV4-2
ASIQKYRTADGYT	TRBJ1-2	TRBV28
ASSLAPGSGREQY	TRBJ2-7	TRBV7-2
ASSYVHRAYEQY	TRBJ2-7	TRBV6-5
ALGQGGEQY	TRBJ2-7	TRBV30